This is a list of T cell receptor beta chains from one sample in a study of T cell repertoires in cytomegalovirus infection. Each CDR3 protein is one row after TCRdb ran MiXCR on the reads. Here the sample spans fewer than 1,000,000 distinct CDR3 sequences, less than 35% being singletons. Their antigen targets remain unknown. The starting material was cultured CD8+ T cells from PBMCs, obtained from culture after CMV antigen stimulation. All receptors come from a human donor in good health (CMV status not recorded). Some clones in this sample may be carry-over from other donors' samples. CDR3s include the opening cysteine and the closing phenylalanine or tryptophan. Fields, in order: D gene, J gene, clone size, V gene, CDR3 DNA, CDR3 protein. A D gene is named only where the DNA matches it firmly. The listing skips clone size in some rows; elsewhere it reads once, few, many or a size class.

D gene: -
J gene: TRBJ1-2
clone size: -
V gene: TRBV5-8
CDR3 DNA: TGTGCCAGCAGCCCGGGCCAGCGTGGCTACACCTTC
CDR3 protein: CASSPGQRGYTF

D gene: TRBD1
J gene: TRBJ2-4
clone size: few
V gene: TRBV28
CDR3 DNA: TGTGCCAGCAGTTTATTTTACAGGGGGACCAAAAACATTCAGTACTTC
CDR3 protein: CASSLFYRGTKNIQYF

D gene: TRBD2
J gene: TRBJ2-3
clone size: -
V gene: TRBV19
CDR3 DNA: TGTGCCAGTAGTGTGGCAGCGGGGGGGCCTAGTACGCAGTATTTT
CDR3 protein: CASSVAAGGPSTQYF

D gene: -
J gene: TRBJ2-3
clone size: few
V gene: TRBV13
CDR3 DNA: TGTGCCAGCAGCTCCGACCCTAAGGATACGCAGTATTTT
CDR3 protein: CASSSDPKDTQYF

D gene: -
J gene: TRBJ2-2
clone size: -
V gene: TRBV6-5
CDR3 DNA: TGTGCCAGCAGTTACTCGAAAGCGACGAACACCGGGGAGCTGTTTTTT
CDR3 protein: CASSYSKATNTGELFF

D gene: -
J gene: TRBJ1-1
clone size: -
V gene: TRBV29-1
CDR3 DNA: TGCAGCGTCCTGACTCCCGGGTCCCAGAACACTGAAGCTTTCTTT
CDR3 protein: CSVLTPGSQNTEAFF

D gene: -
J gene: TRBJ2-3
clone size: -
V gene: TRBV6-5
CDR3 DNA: TGTGCCAGCAGTCCTAGGGAAACTTATAGCACAGATACGCAGTATTTT
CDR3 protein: CASSPRETYSTDTQYF

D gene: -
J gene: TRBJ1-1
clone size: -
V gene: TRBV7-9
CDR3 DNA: TGTGCCAGCAGCTCACAAGAACCCCTTAAGAGGACTGAAGCTTTCTTT
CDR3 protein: CASSSQEPLKRTEAFF

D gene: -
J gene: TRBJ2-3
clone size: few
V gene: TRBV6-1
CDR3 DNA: TGTGCCAGCAGTGAATTCGAAACCGGGCCCCCCTCGAATACGCAGTATTTT
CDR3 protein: CASSEFETGPPSNTQYF

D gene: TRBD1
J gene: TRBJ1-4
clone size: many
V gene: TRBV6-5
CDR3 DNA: TGTGCCAGCAGTTACCTGACAGGGTCTAATGAAAAACTGTTTTTT
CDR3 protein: CASSYLTGSNEKLFF

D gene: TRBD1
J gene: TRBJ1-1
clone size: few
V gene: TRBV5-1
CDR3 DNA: TGCGCCAGCAGGAGTACAGGGGTCCCTGAAGCTTTCTTT
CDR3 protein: CASRSTGVPEAFF

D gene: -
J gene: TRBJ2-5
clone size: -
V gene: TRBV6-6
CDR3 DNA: TGTGCCAGCAGTTACTCGAGTAGGCAAGAGACCCAGTACTTC
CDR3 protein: CASSYSSRQETQYF

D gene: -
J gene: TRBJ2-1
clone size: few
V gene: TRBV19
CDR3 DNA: TGTGCCAGTAGTATAGCACGCGGGGCTAGCAATGAGCAGTTCTTC
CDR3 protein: CASSIARGASNEQFF

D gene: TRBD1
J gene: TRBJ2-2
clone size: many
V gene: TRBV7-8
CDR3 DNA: TGTGCCAGCAGCTCCTTAACAGGGGGCCCAACCCTAACGAACACCGGGGAGCTGTTTTTT
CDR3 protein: CASSSLTGGPTLTNTGELFF

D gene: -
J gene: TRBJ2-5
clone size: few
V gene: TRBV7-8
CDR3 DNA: TGTGCCAGCAGCTTAGACCTTGGACATGTGGAGACCCAGTACTTC
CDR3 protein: CASSLDLGHVETQYF

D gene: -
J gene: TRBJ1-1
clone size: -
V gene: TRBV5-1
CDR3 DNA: TGCGCCAGCAGTCCAACAGGGAGGGTAACTGAAGCTTTCTTT
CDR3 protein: CASSPTGRVTEAFF

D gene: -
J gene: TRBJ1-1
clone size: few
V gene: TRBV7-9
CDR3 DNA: TGTGCCAGCAGCTCCGACGTCACTGAAGCTTTCTTT
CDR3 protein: CASSSDVTEAFF

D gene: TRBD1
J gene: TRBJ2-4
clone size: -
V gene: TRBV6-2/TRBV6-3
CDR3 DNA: TGTGCCAGCAGATCGGGACAGGGGTTTAACATTCAGTACTTC
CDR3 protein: CASRSGQGFNIQYF

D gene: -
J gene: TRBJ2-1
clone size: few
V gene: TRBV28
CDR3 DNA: TGTGCCAGCAGCCCGGCCCCACGGGAGCAGTTCTTC
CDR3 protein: CASSPAPREQFF

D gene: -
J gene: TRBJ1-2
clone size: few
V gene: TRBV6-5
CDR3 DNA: TGTGCCTGTTCAGAGGGAAATGGCTACACCTTC
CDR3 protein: CACSEGNGYTF

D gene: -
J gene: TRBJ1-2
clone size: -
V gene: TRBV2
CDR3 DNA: TGTGCCAGCAGGGGCATTTTGTCGGGGCCCCGGGGCTATGGCTACACCTTC
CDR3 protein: CASRGILSGPRGYGYTF

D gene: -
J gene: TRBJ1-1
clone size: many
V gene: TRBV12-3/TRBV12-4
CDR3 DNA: TGTGCCAGCAGTTTGGAGGGGATAGAAGCTTTCTTT
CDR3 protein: CASSLEGIEAFF

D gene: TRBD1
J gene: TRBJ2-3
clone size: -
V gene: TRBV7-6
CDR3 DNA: TGTGCCAGCAGCTCGCGGACAGGGAATCCAGATACGCAGTATTTT
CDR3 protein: CASSSRTGNPDTQYF

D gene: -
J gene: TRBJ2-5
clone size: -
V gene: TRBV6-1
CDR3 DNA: TGTGCCAGCGTTGAGGGGAAGGCGGAGACCCAGTACTTC
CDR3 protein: CASVEGKAETQYF

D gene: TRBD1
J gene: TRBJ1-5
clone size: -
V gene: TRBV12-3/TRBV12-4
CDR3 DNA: TGTGCCAGCAGTTTCGGACAGGGTGGAAGGCAGCCCCAGCATTTT
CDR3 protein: CASSFGQGGRQPQHF

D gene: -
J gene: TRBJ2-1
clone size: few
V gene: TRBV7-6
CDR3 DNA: TGTGCCAGCAGCCCCCCCGGGGGTGGGGACACCGATGAGCAGTTCTTC
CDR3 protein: CASSPPGGGDTDEQFF

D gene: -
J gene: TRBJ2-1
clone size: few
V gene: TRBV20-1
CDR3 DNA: TGCAGTGCGAGGGGTACAGAGCCCTACAATGAGCAGTTCTTC
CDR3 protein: CSARGTEPYNEQFF

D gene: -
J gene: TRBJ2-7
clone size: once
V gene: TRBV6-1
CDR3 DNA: TGTGCCAGCACTCCGGGTCGAACCTACGAGCAGTACTTC
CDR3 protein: CASTPGRTYEQYF

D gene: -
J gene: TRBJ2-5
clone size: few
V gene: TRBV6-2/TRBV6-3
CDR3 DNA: TGTGCCAGCAGAGCGGACCGCTGGTCCCAGTACTTC
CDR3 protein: CASRADRWSQYF